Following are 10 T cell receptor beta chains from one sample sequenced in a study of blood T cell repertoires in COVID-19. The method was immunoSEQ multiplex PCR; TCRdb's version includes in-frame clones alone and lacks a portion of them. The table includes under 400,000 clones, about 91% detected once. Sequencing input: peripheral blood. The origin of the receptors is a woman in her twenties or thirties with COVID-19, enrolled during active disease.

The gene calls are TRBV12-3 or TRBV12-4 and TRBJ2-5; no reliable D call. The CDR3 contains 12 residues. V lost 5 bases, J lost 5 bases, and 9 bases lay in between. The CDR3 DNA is TGTGCCAGCAGTCAAGACTGGGAGACCCAGTACTTC. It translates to CASSQDWETQYF.

The CDR3 sequence: CASTRGLNTEAFF. The CDR3 DNA is TGTGCCAGCACACGGGGGTTGAACACTGAAGCTTTCTTT. The genes are TRBV6-5 and TRBJ1-1; D possibly corresponds to TRBD1 (5 bases). This CDR3 is built from 13 residues. Germline values: CDR1 MNHEY, CDR2 SVGAGI. V was trimmed by 7 bases and J by 0 bases, leaving 9 bases between them.

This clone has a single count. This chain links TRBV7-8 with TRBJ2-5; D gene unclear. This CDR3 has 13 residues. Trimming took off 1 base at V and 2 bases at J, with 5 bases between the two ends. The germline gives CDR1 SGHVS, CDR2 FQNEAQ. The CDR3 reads CASSLVVQETQYF. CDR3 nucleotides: TGTGCCAGCAGCTTAGTAGTACAAGAGACCCAGTACTTC.

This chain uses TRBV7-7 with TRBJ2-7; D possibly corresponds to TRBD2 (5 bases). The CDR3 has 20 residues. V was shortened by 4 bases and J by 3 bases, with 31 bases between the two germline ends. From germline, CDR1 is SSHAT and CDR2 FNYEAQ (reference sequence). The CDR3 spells CASSSPSVGLSRRPGYEQYF. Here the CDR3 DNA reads TGTGCCAGCAGCTCCCCTTCAGTGGGATTAAGTAGGAGGCCGGGCTACGAGCAGTACTTC.

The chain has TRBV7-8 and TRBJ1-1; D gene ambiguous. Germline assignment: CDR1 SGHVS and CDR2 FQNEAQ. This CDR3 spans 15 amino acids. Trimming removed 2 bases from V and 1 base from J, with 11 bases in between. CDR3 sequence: CASSLTATRNTEAFF. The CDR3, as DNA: TGTGCCAGCAGCTTAACCGCCACAAGGAACACTGAAGCTTTCTTT.

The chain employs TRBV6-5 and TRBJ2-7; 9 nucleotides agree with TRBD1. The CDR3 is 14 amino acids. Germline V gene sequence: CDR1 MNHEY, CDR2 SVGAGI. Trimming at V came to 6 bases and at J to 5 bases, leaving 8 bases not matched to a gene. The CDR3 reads CASRILQGANEQYV. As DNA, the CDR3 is TGTGCCAGCAGAATATTACAGGGGGCGAACGAGCAGTACGTC.

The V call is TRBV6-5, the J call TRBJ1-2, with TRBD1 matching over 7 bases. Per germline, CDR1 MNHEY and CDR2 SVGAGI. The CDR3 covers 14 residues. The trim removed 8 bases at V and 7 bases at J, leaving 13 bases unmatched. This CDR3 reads CASASGGVQPGYTF. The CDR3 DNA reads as TGTGCCAGCGCGTCAGGGGGAGTTCAACCTGGCTACACCTTC.

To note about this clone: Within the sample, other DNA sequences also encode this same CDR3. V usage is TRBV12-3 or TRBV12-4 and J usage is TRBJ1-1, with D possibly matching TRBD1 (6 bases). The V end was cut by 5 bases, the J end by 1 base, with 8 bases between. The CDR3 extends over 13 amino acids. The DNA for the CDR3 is TGTGCCAGCAGTCGACAGGAGAACACTGAAGCTTTCTTT. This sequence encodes CASSRQENTEAFF.

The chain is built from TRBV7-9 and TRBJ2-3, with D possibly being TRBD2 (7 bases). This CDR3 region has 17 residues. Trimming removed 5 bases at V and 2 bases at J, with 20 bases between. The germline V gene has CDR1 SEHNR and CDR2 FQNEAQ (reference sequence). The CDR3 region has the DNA TGTGCCAGCAGCCCCCGGGGAGGGGGGGCCAACACAGATACGCAGTATTTT. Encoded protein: CASSPRGGGANTDTQYF.

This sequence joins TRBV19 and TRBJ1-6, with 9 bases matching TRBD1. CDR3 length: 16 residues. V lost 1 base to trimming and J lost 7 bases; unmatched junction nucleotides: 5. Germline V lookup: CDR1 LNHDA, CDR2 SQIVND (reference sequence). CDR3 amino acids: CASSIALTGGNSPLHF. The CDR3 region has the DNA TGTGCCAGTAGTATAGCGCTGACAGGGGGGAATTCACCCCTCCACTTT.